Listed here are 18 T cell receptor beta chains from one sample, sequenced in a study of low-dose radiotherapy and immunotherapy resistance in tumors. This sample's time point: before trial treatment. Covering alpha and beta chains, TRAV- and TRBV-specific primers were used for the first-strand cDNA. TCR amplification involved around 22 PCR cycles with a constant-region primer and V-primer adapter. TCRdb re-derived calls from the reads in MiXCR, one entry per CDR3 protein. Of tens of thousands of distinct CDR3 sequences in the sample, roughly a sixth were seen once. This specimen was PBMCs, taken before treatment. Every receptor here comes from a male donor with prostate cancer.

This clonotype was observed many times. CDR3 residues: CASTSTWPPGELFF. In nucleotides, the CDR3 is TGTGCCAGCACCAGTACATGGCCACCCGGGGAGCTGTTTTTT. The chain couples TRBV12-3 or TRBV12-4 to TRBJ2-2; D remains unclear. The CDR3 is 14 amino acids. The V gene lost 7 bases and the J gene lost 6 bases, with 15 bases spanning the gap.

This clonotype was observed many times. The rearrangement links TRBV28 to TRBJ1-1; D is uncertain. V was trimmed by 4 bases and J by 1 base, leaving 7 bases between them. This CDR3 has 13 amino acids. CDR1 and CDR2 (germline): MDHEN, SYDVKM. CDR3 residues: CASSSTGNTEAFF. CDR3 sequence (DNA): TGTGCCAGCAGTTCTACGGGGAACACTGAAGCTTTCTTT.

The chain is built from TRBV7-9 and TRBJ2-6, with D unclear. The V end was cut by 5 bases, the J end by 1 base, with 9 bases between. The germline gives CDR1 SEHNR, CDR2 FQNEAQ (reference sequence). CDR3 size: 15 residues. CDR3 sequence: CASSPSGSGANVLTF. CDR3 DNA sequence: TGTGCCAGCAGCCCGTCGGGTTCTGGGGCCAACGTCCTGACTTTC.

This chain uses TRBV5-1 with TRBJ2-1, with 15 bases aligning to TRBD2. J lost 8 bases, V lost 4 bases, and 4 bases had no gene match. The V gene's germline CDR1 is SGHRS and CDR2 YFSETQ. This CDR3 comprises 15 residues. The CDR3 loop reads CASSVGLAGGDEQFF. The CDR3 coding sequence is TGCGCCAGCAGCGTCGGACTAGCGGGGGGGGATGAGCAGTTCTTC.

This clonotype was found many times. The V gene is TRBV5-5, the J gene TRBJ2-3; 7 nucleotides align to TRBD1. Per the germline V gene, CDR1 is SGHKS and CDR2 is YYEKEE (reference sequence). The CDR3 length is 14 residues. Losses at the gene ends were 3 bases for V and 6 bases for J; bases not matched to a gene: 7. The CDR3 nucleotides are TGTGCCAGCAGCTACGACAGGGTCGGGGATACGCAGTATTTT. Amino acids: CASSYDRVGDTQYF. Full variable domain (outside the CDR3, taken from reference TRBV5-5 and TRBJ2-3): DAGVTQSPTHLIKTRGQQVTLRCSPISGHKSVSWYQQVLGQGPQFIFQYYEKEERGRGNFPDRFSARQFPNYSSELNVNALLLGDSALYLCASSYDRVGDTQYFGPGTRLTVL.

In its sample, this clonotype was seen many times. A read error may account for a junction end that differs from germline. This CDR3 is CASSTQGGGLIF. As DNA, the CDR3 is TGTGCCAGCAGTACCCAGGGCGGCGGTCTGATCTTC. V is TRBV6-5 and J is TRBJ2-1; a weak D match, TRBD1 (5 bases). The CDR3 is 12 residues long. The germline gives CDR1 MNHEY, CDR2 SVGAGI.

The chain uses TRBV20-1 and TRBJ2-3; 15 positions match TRBD2. Per germline, CDR1 DFQATT and CDR2 SNEGSKA (reference sequence). CDR3 length equals 17 residues. V gave up 3 bases and J gave up 2 bases; unmatched junction bases: 6. CDR3 DNA sequence: TGCAGTGCTAGCGGACTAGCGGGGGGGAGTGACACAGATACGCAGTATTTT. Translation: CSASGLAGGSDTDTQYF.

The sample holds many counts of this clonotype. The CDR3 coding sequence is TGCAGTGCTAGAGGAGCGGCTAGCGGTTACAATGAGCAGTTCTTC. Protein sequence: CSARGAASGYNEQFF. The rearrangement uses TRBV20-1 and TRBJ2-1, with 7 positions matching TRBD2. CDR3 length: 15 residues. CDR1 DFQATT and CDR2 SNEGSKA come from the germline V gene (reference sequence). V lost 1 base to trimming and J lost 4 bases; unmatched junction nucleotides: 7.

This clonotype appeared many times. The chain recombines TRBV27 with TRBJ2-2; 7 bases agree with TRBD2. V lost 6 bases to trimming and J lost 6 bases; unmatched junction nucleotides: 10. This CDR3 is 15 amino acids long. Per the germline V gene, CDR1 is MNHEY and CDR2 is SMNVEV (reference sequence). CDR3 coding DNA: TGTGCCAGCAGAAAAGGGGCGGGGGTTGCCGGGGAGCTGTTTTTT. Its protein product is CASRKGAGVAGELFF.

This clonotype was counted many times. This rearrangement joins TRBV29-1 to TRBJ2-5, with D unresolved. CDR1 is SQVTM and CDR2 is ANQGSEA in the germline V gene. V lost 4 bases and J lost 4, with 13 bases in between. The CDR3 has 13 residues. The CDR3 DNA is TGCAGCGTTGCTTTTGTGGGAAGAGAGACCCAGTACTTC. Translating it yields CSVAFVGRETQYF.

V is TRBV19 and J is TRBJ2-7, with D uncertain. CDR3 length: 12 residues. Germline CDR1 LNHDA, CDR2 SQIVND (reference sequence). The V end was cut by 0 bases, the J end by 3 bases, with 3 bases between. The CDR3: CASSIDDYEQYF. The CDR3 bases are TGTGCCAGTAGTATAGACGACTACGAGCAGTACTTC. Full variable domain (missing parts from reference TRBV19 and TRBJ2-7): DGGITQSPKYLFRKEGQNVTLSCEQNLNHDAMYWYRQDPGQGLRLIYYSQIVNDFQKGDIAEGYSVSREKKESFPLTVTSAQKNPTAFYLCASSIDDYEQYFGPGTRLTVT.

This clonotype appeared a single time. Only one base separates this from a far larger clonotype, so it likely reflects a read error. The rearrangement joins TRBV5-3 to TRBJ2-3; unclear D gene. TRBV5-3 is treated as an ORF (open reading frame) with a function not yet certain. The CDR3 runs 16 residues. The CDR3 reads CASSLVPSIPTDTQYF. CDR3 DNA: TGCGCCAGCAGCTTGGTTCCCTCCATCCCCACCGATACGCAGTATTTT.

At least ten counts were recorded for this clonotype. Here the CDR3 reads CATSDSGLRAGNNEQFF. CDR3 DNA: TGTGCCACCAGTGATTCTGGACTTCGGGCGGGAAACAATGAGCAGTTCTTC. V is TRBV24-1 and J is TRBJ2-1; perhaps TRBD2 as D (6 bases). The V and J ends lost 2 bases and 5 bases respectively, with 18 bases between them. This CDR3 has 17 residues. In germline, CDR1 is KGHDR, CDR2 SFDVKD.

This clonotype was observed at least ten times. The chain has TRBV20-1 and TRBJ2-5; D is uncertain. Trimming removed 1 base from V and 0 bases from J, with 9 bases in between. The CDR3 spans 14 residues. Germline-derived CDR1 and CDR2 are DFQATT and SNEGSKA (reference sequence). The CDR3 loop reads CSARGFGYQETQYF. CDR3 coding DNA: TGCAGTGCTAGAGGGTTCGGCTACCAAGAGACCCAGTACTTC.

This clonotype has at least ten counts. V usage is TRBV15 and J usage is TRBJ2-4, with a possible D match to TRBD2 (6 bases). The CDR3 has 14 amino acids. The germline CDR1 and CDR2 sequences are LNHNV and YYDKDF (reference sequence). V shed 5 bases and J shed 3 bases, with 11 bases lying between them. This chain's CDR3 is CATSSGEVKNIQYF. CDR3 nucleotides: TGTGCCACCAGCTCGGGAGAGGTCAAAAACATTCAGTACTTC.

This clonotype was detected many times. The rearrangement joins TRBV7-8 to TRBJ2-5; 9 bases agree with TRBD1. The V segment lost 5 bases and the J segment 5 bases; nucleotides outside the gene matches: 9. Germline values: CDR1 SGHVS, CDR2 FQNEAQ. The CDR3 has 15 amino acids. The CDR3 is CASSLLQGAGETQYF. The CDR3 region has the DNA TGTGCCAGCAGCCTACTACAGGGGGCCGGGGAGACCCAGTACTTC.

This clonotype was counted at least ten times. The CDR3 region has the DNA TGTGCCACTGCTATTGGGGGGACAGTTGCCGGGGAGCTGTTTTTT. This gives the protein CATAIGGTVAGELFF. The chain links TRBV6-6 to TRBJ2-2; possibly TRBD1 for D (7 bases). Germline CDR1 MNHNY, CDR2 SVGAGI (reference sequence). V lost 10 bases and J lost 6, with 21 bases in between. The CDR3 is 15 residues long.

This clonotype has a count of ten or more. The chain uses TRBV4-1 and TRBJ2-5; 10 nucleotides agree with TRBD2. J lost 2 bases, V lost 2 bases, and 2 bases had no gene match. The germline V gene has CDR1 MGHRA and CDR2 YSYEKL. The CDR3 is made up of 15 amino acids. CDR3 sequence (DNA): TGCGCCAGCAGCCAAAAAGCGGGGGGGCAAGAGACCCAGTACTTC. This codes for CASSQKAGGQETQYF.